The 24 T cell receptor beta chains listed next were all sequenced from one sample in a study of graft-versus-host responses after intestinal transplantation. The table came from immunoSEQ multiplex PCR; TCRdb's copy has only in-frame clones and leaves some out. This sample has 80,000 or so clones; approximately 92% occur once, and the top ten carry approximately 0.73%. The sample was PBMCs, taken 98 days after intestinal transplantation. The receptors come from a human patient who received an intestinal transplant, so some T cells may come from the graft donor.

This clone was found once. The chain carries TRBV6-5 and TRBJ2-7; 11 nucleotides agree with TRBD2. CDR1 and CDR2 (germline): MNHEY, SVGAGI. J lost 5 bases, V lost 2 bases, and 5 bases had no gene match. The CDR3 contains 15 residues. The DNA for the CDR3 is TGTGCCAGCAGTTACGGGACTAGCGGCGGCCACGAGCAGTACTTC. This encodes CASSYGTSGGHEQYF.

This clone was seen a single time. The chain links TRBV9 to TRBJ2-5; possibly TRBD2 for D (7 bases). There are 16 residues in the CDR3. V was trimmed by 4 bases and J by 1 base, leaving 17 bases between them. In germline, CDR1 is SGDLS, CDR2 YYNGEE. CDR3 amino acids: CASSWGGAGPQETQYF. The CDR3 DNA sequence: TGTGCCAGCAGCTGGGGGGGGGCAGGCCCCCAAGAGACCCAGTACTTC.

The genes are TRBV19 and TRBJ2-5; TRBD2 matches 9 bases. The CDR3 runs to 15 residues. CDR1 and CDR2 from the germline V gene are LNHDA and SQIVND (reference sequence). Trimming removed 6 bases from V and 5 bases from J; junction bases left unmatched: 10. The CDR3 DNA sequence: TGTGCCAGTAGCTCCCCGGGCAGCGGGAGGGAGACCCAGTACTTC. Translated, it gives CASSSPGSGRETQYF.

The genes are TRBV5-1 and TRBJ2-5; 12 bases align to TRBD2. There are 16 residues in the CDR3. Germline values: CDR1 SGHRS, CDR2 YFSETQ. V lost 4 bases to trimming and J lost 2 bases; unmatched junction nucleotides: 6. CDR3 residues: CASSPGTSGPQETQYF. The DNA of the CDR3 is TGCGCCAGCAGCCCCGGGACTAGCGGGCCACAAGAGACCCAGTACTTC.

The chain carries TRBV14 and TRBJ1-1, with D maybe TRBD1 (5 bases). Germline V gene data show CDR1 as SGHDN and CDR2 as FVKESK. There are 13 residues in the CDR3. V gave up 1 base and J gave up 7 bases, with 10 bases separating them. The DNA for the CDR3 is TGTGCCAGCAGCCAAGGGGGGGGAGGTGAAGCTTTCTTT. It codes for CASSQGGGGEAFF.

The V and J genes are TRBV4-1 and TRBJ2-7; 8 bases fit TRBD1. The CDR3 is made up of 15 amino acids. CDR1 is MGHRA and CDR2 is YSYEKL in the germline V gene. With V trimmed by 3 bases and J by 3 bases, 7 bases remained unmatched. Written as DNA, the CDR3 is TGCGCCAGCAGCCACCTGACAGGGGAATTCTACGAGCAGTACTTC. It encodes CASSHLTGEFYEQYF.

The CDR3 DNA reads as TGTGCCAGCAGCAAAACTGACGGATACTCTGGAAACACCATATATTTT. Translating gives CASSKTDGYSGNTIYF. The chain combines TRBV9 with TRBJ1-3; D not certain. Germline CDR1 SGDLS, CDR2 YYNGEE. This CDR3 has 16 residues. V gave up 4 bases and J gave up 0 bases, with 14 bases separating them.

The chain's CDR3 is CASSLTSGGAYEQYF. The CDR3 DNA follows: TGTGCCAGCAGCTTGACTAGCGGGGGGGCCTACGAGCAGTACTTC. The rearrangement joins TRBV5-4 to TRBJ2-7; 13 positions agree with TRBD2. The CDR3 loop spans 15 amino acids. V lost 1 base and J lost 2; bases outside the gene matches: 0. The V gene's germline CDR1 is SGHNT and CDR2 YYREEE (reference sequence).

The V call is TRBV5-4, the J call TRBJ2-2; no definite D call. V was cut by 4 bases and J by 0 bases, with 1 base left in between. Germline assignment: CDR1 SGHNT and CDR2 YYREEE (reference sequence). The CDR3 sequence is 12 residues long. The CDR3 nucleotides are TGTGCCAGCAGCCCGAACACCGGGGAGCTGTTTTTT. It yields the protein CASSPNTGELFF.

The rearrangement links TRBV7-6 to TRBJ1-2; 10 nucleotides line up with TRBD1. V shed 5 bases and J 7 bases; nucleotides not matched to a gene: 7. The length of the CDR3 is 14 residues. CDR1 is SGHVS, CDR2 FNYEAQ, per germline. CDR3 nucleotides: TGTGCCAGCAGCACCCTGGACAGGGGGGCTGGCTACACCTTC. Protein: CASSTLDRGAGYTF.

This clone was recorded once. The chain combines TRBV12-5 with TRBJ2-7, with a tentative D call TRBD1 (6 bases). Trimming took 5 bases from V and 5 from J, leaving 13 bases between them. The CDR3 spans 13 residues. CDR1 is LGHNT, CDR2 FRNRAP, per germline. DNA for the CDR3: TGTGCTAGTGGTGTATTCCACAGGGACGAGCAGTACTTC. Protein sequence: CASGVFHRDEQYF. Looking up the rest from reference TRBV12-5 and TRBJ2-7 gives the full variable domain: DARVTQTPRHKVTEMGQEVTMRCQPILGHNTVFWYRQTMMQGLELLAYFRNRAPLDDSGMPKDRFSAEMPDATLATLKIQPSEPRDSAVYFCASGVFHRDEQYFGPGTRLTVT.

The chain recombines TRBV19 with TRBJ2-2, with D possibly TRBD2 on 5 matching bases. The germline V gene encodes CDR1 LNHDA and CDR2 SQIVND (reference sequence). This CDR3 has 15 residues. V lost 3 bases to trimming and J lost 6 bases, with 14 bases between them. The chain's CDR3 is CASSIPAPLAGELFF. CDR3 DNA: TGTGCCAGTAGTATCCCCGCACCACTAGCCGGGGAGCTGTTTTTT.

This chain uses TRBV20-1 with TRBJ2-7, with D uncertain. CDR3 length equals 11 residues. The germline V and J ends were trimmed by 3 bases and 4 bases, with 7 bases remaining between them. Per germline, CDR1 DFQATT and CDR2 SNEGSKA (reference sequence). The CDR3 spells CSASPGYEQYF. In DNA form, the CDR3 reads TGCAGTGCTAGCCCCGGTTACGAGCAGTACTTC.

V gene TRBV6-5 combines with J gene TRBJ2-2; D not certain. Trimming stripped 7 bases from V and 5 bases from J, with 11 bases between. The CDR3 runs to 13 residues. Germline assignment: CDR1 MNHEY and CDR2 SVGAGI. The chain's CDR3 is CASTPLGTGELFF. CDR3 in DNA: TGTGCCAGCACCCCACTTGGAACCGGGGAGCTGTTTTTT.

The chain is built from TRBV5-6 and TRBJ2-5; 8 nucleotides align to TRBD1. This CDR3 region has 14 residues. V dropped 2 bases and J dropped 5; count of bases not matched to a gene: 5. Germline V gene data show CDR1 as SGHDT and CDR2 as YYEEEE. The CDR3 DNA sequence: TGTGCCAGCAGCTTCGGACAGGGTCTCGAGACCCAGTACTTC. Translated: CASSFGQGLETQYF.

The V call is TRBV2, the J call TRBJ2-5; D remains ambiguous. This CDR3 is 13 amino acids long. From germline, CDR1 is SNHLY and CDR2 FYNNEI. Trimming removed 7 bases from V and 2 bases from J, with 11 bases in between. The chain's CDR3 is CASNGQVQETQYF. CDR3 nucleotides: TGTGCCAGCAACGGGCAGGTGCAAGAGACCCAGTACTTC.

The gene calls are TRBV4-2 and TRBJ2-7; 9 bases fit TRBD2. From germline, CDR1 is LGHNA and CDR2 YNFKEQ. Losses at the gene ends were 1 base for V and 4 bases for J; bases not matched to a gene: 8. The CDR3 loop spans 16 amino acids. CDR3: CASSQGGGGNWYEQYF. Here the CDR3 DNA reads TGTGCCAGCAGCCAAGGCGGGGGGGGAAACTGGTACGAGCAGTACTTC.

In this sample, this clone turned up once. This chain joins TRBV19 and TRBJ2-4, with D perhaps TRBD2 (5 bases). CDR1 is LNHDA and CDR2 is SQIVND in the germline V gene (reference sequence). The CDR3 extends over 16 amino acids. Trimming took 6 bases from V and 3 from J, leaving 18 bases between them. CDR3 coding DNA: TGTGCCAGTAGCCTGCGACGGAGCGGAGGCAAAAACATTCAGTACTTC. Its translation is CASSLRRSGGKNIQYF.

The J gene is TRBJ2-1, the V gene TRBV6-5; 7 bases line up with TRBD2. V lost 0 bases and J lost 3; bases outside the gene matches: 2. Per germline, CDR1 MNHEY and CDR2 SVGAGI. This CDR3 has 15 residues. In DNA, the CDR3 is TGTGCCAGCAGTTACTCGGGGGGGTACTACAATGAGCAGTTCTTC. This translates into CASSYSGGYYNEQFF.

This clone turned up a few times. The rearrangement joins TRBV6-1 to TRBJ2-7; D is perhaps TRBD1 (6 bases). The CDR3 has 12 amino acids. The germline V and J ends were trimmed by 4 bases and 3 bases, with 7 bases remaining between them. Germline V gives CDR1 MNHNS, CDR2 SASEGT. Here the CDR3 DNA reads TGTGCCAGCAGTGTAGGGGGCTACGAGCAGTACTTC. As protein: CASSVGGYEQYF.

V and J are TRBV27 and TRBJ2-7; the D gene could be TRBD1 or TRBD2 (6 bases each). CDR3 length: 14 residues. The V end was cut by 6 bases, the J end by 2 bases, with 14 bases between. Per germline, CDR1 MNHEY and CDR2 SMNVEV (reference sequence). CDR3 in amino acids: CASSPWGATYEQYF. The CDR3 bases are TGTGCCAGCAGCCCCTGGGGGGCGACCTACGAGCAGTACTTC.

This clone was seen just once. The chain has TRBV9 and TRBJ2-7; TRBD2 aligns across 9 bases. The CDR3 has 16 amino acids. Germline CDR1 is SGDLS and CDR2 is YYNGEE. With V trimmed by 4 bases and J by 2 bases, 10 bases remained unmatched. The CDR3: CASSPETSGYPYEQYF. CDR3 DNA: TGTGCCAGCAGCCCCGAGACTAGCGGTTACCCCTACGAGCAGTACTTC.

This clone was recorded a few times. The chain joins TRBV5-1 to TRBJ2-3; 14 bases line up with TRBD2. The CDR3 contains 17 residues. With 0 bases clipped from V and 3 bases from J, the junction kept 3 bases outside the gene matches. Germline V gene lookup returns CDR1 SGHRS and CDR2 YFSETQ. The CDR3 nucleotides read TGCGCCAGCAGCTTGGGGGGGACTAGCGGGAGAACAGATACGCAGTATTTT. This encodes CASSLGGTSGRTDTQYF.

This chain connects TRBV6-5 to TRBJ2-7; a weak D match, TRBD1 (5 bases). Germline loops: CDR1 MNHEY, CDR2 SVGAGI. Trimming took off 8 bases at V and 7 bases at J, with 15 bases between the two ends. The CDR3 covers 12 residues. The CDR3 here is CASGPGSREQYF. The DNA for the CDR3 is TGTGCCAGCGGGCCAGGGTCTCGGGAGCAGTACTTC.